The sequence of this T cell receptor beta chain was determined in a study of blood T cells in healthy people across ages. Study-level findings and limits: Naive CD4+ cells and diversity were both higher in long-lived donors than in aged donors. Observed TCR beta diversity showed a strong correlation with the percentage of naive T cells as measured by flow cytometry.

Germline CDR1 reads DFQATT; CDR2 reads SNEGSKA (reference sequence). This CDR3 comprises 14 residues. Peripheral blood from each donor was collected in a volume of 8.5 to 10 milliliters. The second PCR ran about 6 to 12 cycles with a sample-barcoded 5' primer and J-beta primers. TCRdb re-analysed the 5' RACE reads in MiXCR, keeping a single row per CDR3 protein. The sample lists approximately 1,000,000 distinct CDR3 sequences; around two fifths were seen once. In this sample, this clonotype turned up a few times. Antigen unknown. The clonotype was recovered from a man between 18 and 35 years old in good health. The chain is built from TRBV20-1 and TRBJ2-5, with 8 bases that match TRBD1. With the DNA end fitting TRBJ2-7 better, the J assignment may be wrong. The sequenced material came from blood. The CDR3 protein is CSARDRVGLYEQYF. The DNA of the CDR3 is TGCAGTGCTAGGGACAGGGTCGGACTCTACGAGCAGTACTTC.